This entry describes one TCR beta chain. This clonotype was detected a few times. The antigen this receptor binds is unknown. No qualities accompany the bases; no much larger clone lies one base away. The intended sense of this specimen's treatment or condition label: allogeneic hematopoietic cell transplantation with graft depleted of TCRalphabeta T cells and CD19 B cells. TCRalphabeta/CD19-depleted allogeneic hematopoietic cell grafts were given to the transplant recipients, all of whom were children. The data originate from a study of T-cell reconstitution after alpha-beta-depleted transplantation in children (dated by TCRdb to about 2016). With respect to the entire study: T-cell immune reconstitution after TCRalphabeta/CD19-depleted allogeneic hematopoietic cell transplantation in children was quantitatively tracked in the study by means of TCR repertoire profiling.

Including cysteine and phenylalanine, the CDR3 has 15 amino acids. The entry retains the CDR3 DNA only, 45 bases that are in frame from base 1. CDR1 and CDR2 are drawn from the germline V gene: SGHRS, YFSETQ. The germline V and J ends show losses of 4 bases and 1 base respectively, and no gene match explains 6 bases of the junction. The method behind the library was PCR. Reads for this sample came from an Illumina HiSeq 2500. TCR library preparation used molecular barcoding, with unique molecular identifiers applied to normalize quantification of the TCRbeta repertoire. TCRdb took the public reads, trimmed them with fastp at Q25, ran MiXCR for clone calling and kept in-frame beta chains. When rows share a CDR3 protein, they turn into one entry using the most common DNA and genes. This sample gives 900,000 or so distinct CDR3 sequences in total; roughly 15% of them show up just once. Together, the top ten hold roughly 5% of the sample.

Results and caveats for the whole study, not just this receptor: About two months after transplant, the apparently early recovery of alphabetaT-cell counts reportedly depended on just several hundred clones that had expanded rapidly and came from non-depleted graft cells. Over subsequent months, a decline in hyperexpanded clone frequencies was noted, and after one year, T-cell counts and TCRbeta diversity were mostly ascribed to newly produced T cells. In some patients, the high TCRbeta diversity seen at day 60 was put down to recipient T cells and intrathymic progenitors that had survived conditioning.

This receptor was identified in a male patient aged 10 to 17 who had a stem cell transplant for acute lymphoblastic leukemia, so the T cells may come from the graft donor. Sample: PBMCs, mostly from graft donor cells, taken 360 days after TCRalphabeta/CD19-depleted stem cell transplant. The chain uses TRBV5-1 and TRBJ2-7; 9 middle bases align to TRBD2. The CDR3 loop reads CASSPTSGYSYEQYF. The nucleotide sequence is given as TGCGCCAGCAGCCCGACTAGCGGATATTCCTACGAGCAGTACTTC.